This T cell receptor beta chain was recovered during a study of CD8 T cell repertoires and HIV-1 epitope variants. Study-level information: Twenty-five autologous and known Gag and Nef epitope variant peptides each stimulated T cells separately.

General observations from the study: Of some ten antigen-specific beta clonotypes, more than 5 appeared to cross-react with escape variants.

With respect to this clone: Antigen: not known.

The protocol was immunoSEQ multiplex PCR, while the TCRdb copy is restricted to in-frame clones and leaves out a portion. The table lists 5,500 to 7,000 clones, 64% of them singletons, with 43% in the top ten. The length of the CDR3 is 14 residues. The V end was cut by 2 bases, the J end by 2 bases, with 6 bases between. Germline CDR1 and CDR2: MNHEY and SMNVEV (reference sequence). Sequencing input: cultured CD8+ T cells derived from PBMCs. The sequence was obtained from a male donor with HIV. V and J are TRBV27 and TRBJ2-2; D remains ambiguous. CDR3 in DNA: TGTGCCAGCAGTTTAGTTACCAACACCGGGGAGCTGTTTTTT. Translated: CASSLVTNTGELFF.